These 23 T cell receptor beta chains were all obtained from the same sample, sequenced in a study of glioma-infiltrating T cells after dendritic cell vaccination. Only in-frame clones appear in the TCRdb table, and some are missing; sequencing was by immunoSEQ multiplex PCR. The sample consists of 45,000 to 55,000 clones, over 75% of them appearing once. The sample consisted of blood, taken before dendritic cell vaccination. These receptor sequences come from a human donor with glioblastoma.

The V and J genes are TRBV7-7 and TRBJ1-1; no firm D call. Germline values: CDR1 SSHAT, CDR2 FNYEAQ (reference sequence). V was cut by 5 bases and J by 0 bases, with 7 bases left in between. CDR3 length: 13 amino acids. The CDR3 region is CASSPSLNTEAFF. For the CDR3, the DNA is TGTGCCAGCAGCCCCTCCCTGAACACTGAAGCTTTCTTT.

This chain links TRBV7-8 with TRBJ2-2, with a possible D match to TRBD1 (6 bases). V lost 5 bases and J lost 4, with 11 bases in between. The length of the CDR3 is 14 residues. Germline-derived CDR1 and CDR2 are SGHVS and FQNEAQ. CDR3 sequence reads: CASSPGHATGELFF. CDR3 coding DNA: TGTGCCAGCAGCCCGGGACACGCCACCGGGGAGCTGTTTTTT.

The chain joins TRBV6-1 to TRBJ1-5; D is uncertain. Germline loops: CDR1 MNHNS, CDR2 SASEGT. The V end was cut by 7 bases, the J end by 0 bases, with 7 bases between. CDR3 length: 13 amino acids. The CDR3 region is CASTDYSNQPQHF. The CDR3 DNA sequence: TGTGCCAGCACCGACTATAGCAATCAGCCCCAGCATTTT.

V usage is TRBV5-1 and J usage is TRBJ2-5; D not certain. Germline V gene lookup returns CDR1 SGHRS and CDR2 YFSETQ. Trimming shortened V by 3 bases and J by 3 bases, and 9 bases separated the two germline ends. CDR3 length: 13 amino acids. CDR3 nucleotide sequence: TGCGCCAGCAGCTACAGCCTGGAAGAGACCCAGTACTTC. This codes for CASSYSLEETQYF.

This rearrangement joins TRBV6-5 to TRBJ1-1; tentatively, D is TRBD1 (6 bases). The germline V and J ends were trimmed by 7 bases and 4 bases, with 16 bases remaining between them. The CDR3 has 14 residues. Per the germline V gene, CDR1 is MNHEY and CDR2 is SVGAGI. CDR3 residues: CASNEQGEVTEAFF. The CDR3 nucleotides read TGTGCCAGCAACGAACAGGGAGAGGTCACTGAAGCTTTCTTT.

This clone turned up a few times. The chain recombines TRBV19 with TRBJ1-1, with 7 bases lining up with TRBD1. V lost 5 bases and J lost 7; bases outside the gene matches: 4. The V gene's germline CDR1 is LNHDA and CDR2 SQIVND (reference sequence). This CDR3 spans 12 amino acids. The CDR3 sequence: CASSFHRGEAFF. The CDR3 nucleotides are TGTGCCAGTAGTTTCCACAGGGGTGAAGCTTTCTTT.

V usage is TRBV5-8 and J usage is TRBJ1-5; weak D call: TRBD1 (6 bases). The CDR3 has 14 amino acids. V was shortened by 2 bases and J by 3 bases, with 9 bases between the two germline ends. Germline lookup yields CDR1 SGHTS and CDR2 YDEGEE. The CDR3 bases are TGTGCCAGCAGCTTTTACAGGGTCAATCAGCCCCAGCATTTT. It specifies CASSFYRVNQPQHF. The whole variable domain, remainder taken from reference TRBV5-8 and TRBJ1-5, is EAGVTQSPTHLIKTRGQQATLRCSPISGHTSVYWYQQALGLGLQFLLWYDEGEERNRGNFPPRFSGRQFPNYSSELNVNALELEDSALYLCASSFYRVNQPQHFGDGTRLSIL.

About this clone: Other DNA sequences in the sample encode the same CDR3. V gene TRBV6-5 combines with J gene TRBJ2-5, with TRBD2 matching over 11 bases. CDR3 length equals 14 residues. Germline CDR1 and CDR2: MNHEY and SVGAGI. V lost 5 bases and J lost 4; bases outside the gene matches: 3. CDR3 DNA sequence: TGTGCCAGCAGTCTAGCGGGAGGCATAGAGACCCAGTACTTC. Amino acids: CASSLAGGIETQYF.

The rearrangement uses TRBV19 and TRBJ1-5; TRBD1 agrees at 9 bases. Germline CDR1 is LNHDA and CDR2 is SQIVND (reference sequence). This CDR3 is 13 amino acids long. Unmatched junction bases numbered 8, after V lost 9 bases and J lost 8 bases. CDR3 loop: CASTNRGHEPQHF. CDR3 nucleotides: TGTGCCAGCACCAACAGGGGGCATGAGCCCCAGCATTTT.

The rearrangement joins TRBV4-2 to TRBJ2-2; tentative D call: TRBD2 (6 bases). Germline V gene lookup returns CDR1 LGHNA and CDR2 YNFKEQ. The CDR3 consists of 17 residues. Trimming shortened V by 0 bases and J by 1 base, and 12 bases separated the two germline ends. The CDR3, as DNA: TGTGCCAGCAGCCAAGAGGGGGGACCCCAGAACACCGGGGAGCTGTTTTTT. It translates to CASSQEGGPQNTGELFF.

The chain combines TRBV4-2 with TRBJ2-1; D is unclear. With 3 bases removed from V and 0 bases from J, the gap between germline ends came to 21 bases. Germline V gene data show CDR1 as LGHNA and CDR2 as YNFKEQ. The CDR3 is made up of 19 amino acids. CDR3 sequence reads: CASSQMQMMAVSSYNEQFF. The DNA of the CDR3 is TGTGCCAGCAGCCAGATGCAGATGATGGCGGTAAGCTCCTACAATGAGCAGTTCTTC.

Worth noting for this clone: In the same sample, other DNA sequences code for this CDR3. The rearrangement uses TRBV6-5 and TRBJ1-6; no reliable D call. The CDR3 length is 15 residues. Trimming left V 5 bases short and J 5 bases short, with 13 bases between. The germline CDR1 and CDR2 sequences are MNHEY and SVGAGI. In DNA form, the CDR3 reads TGTGCCAGCAGTACGGGGTTATGGGATAATTCACCCCTCCACTTT. As protein: CASSTGLWDNSPLHF.

This rearrangement joins TRBV30 to TRBJ2-7, with TRBD1 identical over 11 bases. Trimming cost V 0 bases and J 3 bases; bases outside gene matches: 4. This CDR3 region has 15 residues. From germline, CDR1 is GTSNPN and CDR2 SVGIG (reference sequence). CDR3 region: CAWSVRGQGDYEQYF. The DNA for the CDR3 is TGTGCCTGGAGTGTAAGGGGACAGGGGGACTACGAGCAGTACTTC.

V usage is TRBV6-4 and J usage is TRBJ2-3, with TRBD2 identical over 9 bases. This CDR3 is 15 amino acids long. Germline CDR1 is MRHNA and CDR2 is SNTAGT. V trimming: 4 bases; J trimming: 4 bases; junction bases outside the gene matches: 6. This chain's CDR3 is CASSVSAGGSDTQYF. CDR3 nucleotides: TGTGCCAGCAGTGTGTCAGCGGGAGGTTCAGATACGCAGTATTTT.

This chain links TRBV10-3 with TRBJ1-1; no clear D gene. Looked up from germline, CDR1 is ENHRY and CDR2 is SYGVKD. V was cut by 0 bases and J by 6 bases, with 11 bases left in between. CDR3 size: 14 residues. The CDR3, as DNA: TGTGCCATCAGTGAGTCGTTTGAGGGCTCTGAAGCTTTCTTT. Its translation: CAISESFEGSEAFF.

Of note for this clone: Other nucleotide sequences in the sample specify the same CDR3. Written as DNA, the CDR3 is TGCGCCAGCAGCTTGGGGGGGGTTAACACTGAAGCTTTCTTT. Translating it yields CASSLGGVNTEAFF. The J gene is TRBJ1-1, the V gene TRBV5-1; tentatively, D is TRBD1 (5 bases). The V end lost 0 bases, the J end lost 2 bases, and 8 bases lay between the germline ends. This CDR3 has 14 residues. Germline CDR1 and CDR2: SGHRS and YFSETQ. The complete variable domain, with remaining parts taken from reference TRBV5-1 and TRBJ1-1, reads KAGVTQTPRYLIKTRGQQVTLSCSPISGHRSVSWYQQTPGQGLQFLFEYFSETQRNKGNFPGRFSGRQFSNSRSEMNVSTLELGDSALYLCASSLGGVNTEAFFGQGTRLTVV.

The chain joins TRBV21-1 to TRBJ2-6; the table assigns TRBD1, which was not confirmed against the DNA. TRBV21-1 counts as a pseudogene. The CDR3 consists of 16 residues. The CDR3 loop reads CASSKERGKGANVLTF. Here the CDR3 DNA reads TGTGCCAGCAGCAAAGAAAGGGGAAAGGGGGCCAACGTCCTGACTTTC.

For the CDR3, the DNA is TGCGCCAGCAGCTTGGTGGAGGGGGCGAACACTGAAGCTTTCTTT. Residues: CASSLVEGANTEAFF. This chain connects TRBV5-1 to TRBJ1-1, with 7 bases aligning to TRBD1. Trimming cost V 0 bases and J 1 base; bases outside gene matches: 3. From germline, CDR1 is SGHRS and CDR2 YFSETQ. The CDR3 covers 15 residues.

V gene TRBV2 combines with J gene TRBJ1-5; 7 positions match TRBD1. After removal of 3 bases from V and 0 bases from J, the junction contained 2 bases not matched to a gene. The CDR3 extends over 15 amino acids. Germline CDR1 SNHLY, CDR2 FYNNEI. The CDR3, as DNA: TGTGCCAGCAGTGACCAGGGGGGTAGCAATCAGCCCCAGCATTTT. This encodes CASSDQGGSNQPQHF.

This clone was seen a few times. The chain combines TRBV6-1 with TRBJ1-1; 7 positions match TRBD1. Per the germline V gene, CDR1 is MNHNS and CDR2 is SASEGT. CDR3 size: 15 residues. The V gene end was trimmed by 0 bases and the J gene end by 4 bases; junction bases not matched to a gene: 5. CDR3 sequence (DNA): TGTGCCAGCAGTGAAGCCTTAGGGGGCGGCACTGAAGCTTTCTTT. Translating gives CASSEALGGGTEAFF.

This chain joins TRBV5-1 and TRBJ2-2, with D possibly being TRBD2 (5 bases). Trimming took off 0 bases at V and 7 bases at J, with 10 bases between the two ends. In germline, CDR1 is SGHRS, CDR2 YFSETQ. The CDR3 consists of 14 residues. The CDR3 protein is CASSLAAAGGELFF. The CDR3 bases are TGCGCCAGCAGCTTGGCGGCCGCGGGCGGGGAGCTGTTTTTT.

Comment on this clone: An end of the junction differs from the germline gene, which may be a read error. This chain connects TRBV5-4 to TRBJ1-3, with a possible D match to TRBD1 (6 bases). The length of the CDR3 is 17 residues. Germline assignment: CDR1 SGHNT and CDR2 YYREEE (reference sequence). In DNA, the CDR3 is TGTGCCAGCAGCTTGGGGGGGGGCGAATCCTCTGGAAACACCGTATATTTT. Translated, it gives CASSLGGGESSGNTVYF.

This clone was found a few times. Other nucleotide sequences from this sample produce the same CDR3. The rearrangement joins TRBV9 to TRBJ1-1, with a weak D call TRBD1 (5 bases). In germline, CDR1 is SGDLS, CDR2 YYNGEE. The germline V and J ends were trimmed by 2 bases and 1 base, with 9 bases remaining between them. CDR3 length: 14 residues. CDR3: CASSVAGQNTEAFF. CDR3 nucleotide sequence: TGTGCCAGCAGCGTTGCGGGGCAGAACACTGAAGCTTTCTTT.